The TCR beta chain under discussion was sequenced for a study of post-analysis software for immune sequencing data. Whole-study context: The disease courses covered relapsing-remitting, secondary progressive and progressive-relapsing multiple sclerosis.

This clonotype showed up just a few times. Its target is not known. Every TCR beta cDNA library bore unique molecular identifiers. TCRdb itself ran the PCR reads through MiXCR, one entry per CDR3 protein. The sample has 350,000 to 450,000 distinct CDR3 sequences, roughly 30% seen once. V lost 0 bases, J lost 7 bases, and 2 bases stayed unmatched. CDR1 is DFQATT, CDR2 SNEGSKA, per germline (reference sequence). This CDR3 is built from 13 residues. Regarding the study as a whole: Those samples that were prepared in the same batch co-clustered strongly by F measure. Patients used five TRBV segments, including TRBV5-6, TRBV5-1 and TRBV20-1, more often than controls. The normalized Chao1 diversity of multiple sclerosis patients was significantly lower than that of controls.

This TCR came from a girl aged 5 to 17 with multiple sclerosis. The V call is TRBV20-1, the J call TRBJ1-5; TRBD1 matches at 8 bases. Sequencing was done on a sample of blood. Here the CDR3 DNA reads TGCAGTGCTAGAGACAGGGGGCGGCAGCCCCAGCATTTT. As protein: CSARDRGRQPQHF.